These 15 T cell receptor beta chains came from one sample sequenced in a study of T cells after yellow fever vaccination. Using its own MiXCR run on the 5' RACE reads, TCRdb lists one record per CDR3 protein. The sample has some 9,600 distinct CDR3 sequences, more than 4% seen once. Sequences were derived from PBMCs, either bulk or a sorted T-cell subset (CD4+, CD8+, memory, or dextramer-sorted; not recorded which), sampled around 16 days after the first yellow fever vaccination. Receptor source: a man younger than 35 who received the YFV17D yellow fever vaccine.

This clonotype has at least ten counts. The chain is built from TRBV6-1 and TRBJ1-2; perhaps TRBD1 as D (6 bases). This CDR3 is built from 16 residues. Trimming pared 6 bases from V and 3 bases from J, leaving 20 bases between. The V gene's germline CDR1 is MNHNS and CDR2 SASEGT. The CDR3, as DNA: TGTGCCAGCAGCGACGGGCCATCAGGGGTACACTATGGCTACACCTTC. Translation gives CASSDGPSGVHYGYTF.

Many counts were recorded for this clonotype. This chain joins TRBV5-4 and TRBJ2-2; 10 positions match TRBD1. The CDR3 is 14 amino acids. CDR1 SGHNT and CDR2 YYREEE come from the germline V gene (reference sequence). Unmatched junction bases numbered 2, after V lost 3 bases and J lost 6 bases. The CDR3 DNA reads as TGTGCCAGCAGCTCCGGGACAGGGGCCGGGGAGCTGTTTTTT. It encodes CASSSGTGAGELFF. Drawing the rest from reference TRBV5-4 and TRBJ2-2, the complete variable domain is ETGVTQSPTHLIKTRGQQVTLRCSSQSGHNTVSWYQQALGQGPQFIFQYYREEENGRGNFPPRFSGLQFPNYSSELNVNALELDDSALYLCASSSGTGAGELFFGEGSRLTVL.

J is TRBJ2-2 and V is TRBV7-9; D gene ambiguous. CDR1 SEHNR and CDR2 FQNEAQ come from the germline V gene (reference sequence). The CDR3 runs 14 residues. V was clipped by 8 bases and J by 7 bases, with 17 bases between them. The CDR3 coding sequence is TGTGCCAGCGGCCCCGGGCTCTTCTGCGGGGAGCTGTTTTTT. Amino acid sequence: CASGPGLFCGELFF. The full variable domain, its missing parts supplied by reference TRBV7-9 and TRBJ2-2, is DTGVSQNPRHKITKRGQNVTFRCDPISEHNRLYWYRQTLGQGPEFLTYFQNEAQLEKSRLLSDRFSAERPKGSFSTLEIQRTEQGDSAMYLCASGPGLFCGELFFGEGSRLTVL.

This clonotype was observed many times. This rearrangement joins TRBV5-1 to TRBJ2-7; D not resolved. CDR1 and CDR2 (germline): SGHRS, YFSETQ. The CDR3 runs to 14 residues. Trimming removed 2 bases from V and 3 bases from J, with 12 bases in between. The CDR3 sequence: CASSFGANSYEQYF. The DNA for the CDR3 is TGCGCCAGCAGCTTCGGCGCGAACAGCTACGAGCAGTACTTC.

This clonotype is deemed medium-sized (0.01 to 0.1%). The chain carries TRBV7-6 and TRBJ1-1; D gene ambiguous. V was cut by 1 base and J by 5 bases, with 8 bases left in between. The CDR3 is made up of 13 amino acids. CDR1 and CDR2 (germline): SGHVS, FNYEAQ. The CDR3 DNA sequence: TGTGCCAGCAGCTTAGGGCGTCAGACTGAAGCTTTCTTT. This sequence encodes CASSLGRQTEAFF.

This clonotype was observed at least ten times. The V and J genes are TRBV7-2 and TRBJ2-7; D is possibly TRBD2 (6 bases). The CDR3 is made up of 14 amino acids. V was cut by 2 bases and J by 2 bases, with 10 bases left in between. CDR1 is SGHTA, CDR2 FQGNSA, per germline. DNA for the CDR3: TGTGCCAGCAGCTTAACTCCGGGGGCCTACGAGCAGTACGTC. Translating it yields CASSLTPGAYEQYV.

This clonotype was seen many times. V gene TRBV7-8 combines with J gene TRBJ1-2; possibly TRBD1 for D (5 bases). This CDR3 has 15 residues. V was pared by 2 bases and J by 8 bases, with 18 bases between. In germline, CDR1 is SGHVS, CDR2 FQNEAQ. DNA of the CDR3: TGTGCCAGCAGCTTATCGCCGAGGGGTGAGGACGGCTACACCTTC. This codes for CASSLSPRGEDGYTF.

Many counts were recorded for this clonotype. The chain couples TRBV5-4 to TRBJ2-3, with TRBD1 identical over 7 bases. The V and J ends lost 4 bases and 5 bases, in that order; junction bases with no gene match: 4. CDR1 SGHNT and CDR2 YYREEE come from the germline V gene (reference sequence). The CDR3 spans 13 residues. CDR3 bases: TGTGCCAGCAGCGTGGACAGGCAAGATACGCAGTATTTT. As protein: CASSVDRQDTQYF.

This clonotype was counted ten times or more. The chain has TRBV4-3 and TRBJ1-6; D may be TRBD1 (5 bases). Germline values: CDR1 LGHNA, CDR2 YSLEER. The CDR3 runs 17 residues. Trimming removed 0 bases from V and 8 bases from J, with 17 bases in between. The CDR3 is CASSQEWGSGIHSPLHF. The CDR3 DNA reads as TGCGCCAGCAGCCAAGAATGGGGCTCCGGGATCCATTCACCCCTCCACTTT.

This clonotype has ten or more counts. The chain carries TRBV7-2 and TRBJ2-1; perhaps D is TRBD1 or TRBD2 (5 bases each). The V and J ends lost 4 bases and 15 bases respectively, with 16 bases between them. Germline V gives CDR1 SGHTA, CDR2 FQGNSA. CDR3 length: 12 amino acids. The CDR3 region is CASSSSSGAPFF. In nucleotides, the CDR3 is TGTGCCAGCAGCTCGAGCTCCGGGGCCCCGTTCTTC.

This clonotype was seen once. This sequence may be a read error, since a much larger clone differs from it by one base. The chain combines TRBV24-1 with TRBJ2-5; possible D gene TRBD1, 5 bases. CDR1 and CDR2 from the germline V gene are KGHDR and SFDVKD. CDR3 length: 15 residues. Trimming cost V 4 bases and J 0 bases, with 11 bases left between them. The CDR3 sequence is CATSDSDTNQETQYF. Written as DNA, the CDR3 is TGTGCCACCAGTGACTCGGACACTAACCAAGAGACCCAGTACTTC.

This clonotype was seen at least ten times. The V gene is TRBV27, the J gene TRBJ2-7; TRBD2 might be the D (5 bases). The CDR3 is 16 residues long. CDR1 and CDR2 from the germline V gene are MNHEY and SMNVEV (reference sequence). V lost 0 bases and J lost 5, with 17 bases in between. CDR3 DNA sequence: TGTGCCAGCAGTTTATCCCTAGCTAGCCCATCTCACGAGCAGTACTTC. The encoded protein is CASSLSLASPSHEQYF.

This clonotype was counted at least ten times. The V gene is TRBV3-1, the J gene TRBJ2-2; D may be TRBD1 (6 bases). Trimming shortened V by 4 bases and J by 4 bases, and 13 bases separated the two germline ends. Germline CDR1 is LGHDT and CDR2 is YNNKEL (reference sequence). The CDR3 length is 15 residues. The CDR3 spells CASSRPTGPTGELFF. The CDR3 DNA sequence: TGTGCCAGCAGCCGCCCCACAGGGCCCACCGGGGAGCTGTTTTTT.

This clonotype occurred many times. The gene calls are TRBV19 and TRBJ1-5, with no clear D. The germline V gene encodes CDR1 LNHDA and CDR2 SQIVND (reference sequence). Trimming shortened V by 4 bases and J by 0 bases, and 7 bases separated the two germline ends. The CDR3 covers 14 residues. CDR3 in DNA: TGTGCCAGTAGTAGTCCGTATAGCAATCAGCCCCAGCATTTT. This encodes CASSSPYSNQPQHF.

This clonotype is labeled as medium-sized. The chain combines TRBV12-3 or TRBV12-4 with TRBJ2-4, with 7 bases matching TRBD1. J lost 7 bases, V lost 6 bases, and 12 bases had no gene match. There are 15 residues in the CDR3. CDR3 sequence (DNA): TGTGCCAGCAGCTCCGGACAGGCGAGGGGGAACATTCAGTACTTC. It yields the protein CASSSGQARGNIQYF.